A single sample is the source of the 8 T cell receptor beta chains below, sequenced in a study of blood T cell repertoires in COVID-19. Repertoires were generated with immunoSEQ multiplex PCR, while TCRdb's copy carries only in-frame clones and drops some. Of fewer than 350,000 clones listed, about four fifths were seen once; the top ten hold 2.5% to 3.5%. Sequencing input: peripheral blood. The origin of the receptors is a woman aged 55-69 years with active or convalescent COVID-19.

The chain links TRBV6-2 or TRBV6-3 to TRBJ2-7; TRBD1 agrees at 10 bases. CDR3 length: 16 amino acids. The germline V gene has CDR1 MNHEY and CDR2 SVGEGT. V lost 2 bases and J lost 0; bases outside the gene matches: 4. This chain's CDR3 is CASSYQGQGSSYEQYF. CDR3 nucleotides: TGTGCCAGCAGTTACCAGGGACAGGGGAGCTCCTACGAGCAGTACTTC.

The V and J genes are TRBV5-1 and TRBJ2-5, with D possibly matching TRBD1 (5 bases). CDR3 size: 14 residues. Deletions cut 1 base from V and 5 bases from J, with 12 bases between. Germline CDR1 reads SGHRS; CDR2 reads YFSETQ. The CDR3 DNA sequence: TGCGCCAGCAGCTTGAGCAGGGCGGAGGAGACCCAGTACTTC. It codes for CASSLSRAEETQYF.

This chain connects TRBV3-1 (or the pseudogene TRBV3-2) to TRBJ2-3; a weak D match, TRBD2 (5 bases). Germline CDR1 reads LGHDT; CDR2 reads YNNKEL (reference sequence). Trimming removed 4 bases at V and 6 bases at J, with 5 bases between. The CDR3 length is 11 residues. This CDR3 reads CASSREDTQYF. CDR3 nucleotide sequence: TGTGCCAGCAGCCGGGAGGATACGCAGTATTTT.

This clone was picked up one time. The chain employs TRBV11-2 and TRBJ1-2, with a tentative D call TRBD1 (6 bases). With 6 bases removed from V and 0 bases from J, the gap between germline ends came to 11 bases. This CDR3 is 14 amino acids long. Germline assignment: CDR1 SGHAT and CDR2 FQNNGV. CDR3 sequence (DNA): TGTGCCAGCAGGGTGACAGGAGCTAACTATGGCTACACCTTC. Translating gives CASRVTGANYGYTF.

The chain uses TRBV2 and TRBJ1-1; 11 nucleotides align to TRBD1. The CDR3 is made up of 14 amino acids. V was pared by 8 bases and J by 0 bases, with 2 bases of the junction left unmatched. The germline V gene has CDR1 SNHLY and CDR2 FYNNEI. The CDR3 DNA is TGTGCCAGCGGACAGGGGGCCCTGAACACTGAAGCTTTCTTT. Translating gives CASGQGALNTEAFF.

In this sample, this clone turned up once. The V gene is TRBV7-6, the J gene TRBJ1-2; 9 bases are shared with TRBD1. The CDR3 is 18 residues long. Trimming took 1 base from V and 1 from J; bases not matched to a gene: 10. Germline-derived CDR1 and CDR2 are SGHVS and FNYEAQ. In nucleotides, the CDR3 is TGTGCCAGCAGCTTAGGGCGGACAGGGGTTTTGAATAACTATGGCTACACCTTC. It is translated as CASSLGRTGVLNNYGYTF. Full variable domain (remainder filled in from reference TRBV7-6 and TRBJ1-2): GAGVSQSPRYKVTKRGQDVALRCDPISGHVSLYWYRQALGQGPEFLTYFNYEAQQDKSGLPNDRFSAERPEGSISTLTIQRTEQRDSAMYRCASSLGRTGVLNNYGYTFGSGTRLTVV.

The chain recombines TRBV15 with TRBJ1-1; 8 bases match TRBD1. The J segment lost 4 bases and the V segment lost 5 bases, leaving 6 bases of the junction unmatched. The CDR3 sequence is 14 residues long. Germline V gives CDR1 LNHNV, CDR2 YYDKDF (reference sequence). The CDR3 region has the DNA TGTGCCACCAGCGTAAGGACAGGGAGCACTGAAGCTTTCTTT. Protein: CATSVRTGSTEAFF.

The gene calls are TRBV12-3 or TRBV12-4 and TRBJ1-2; TRBD1 might be the D (5 bases). The CDR3 runs 13 residues. Trimming left V 7 bases short and J 8 bases short, with 17 bases between. CDR3 amino acids: CASTLGGYGGYTF. The CDR3 coding sequence is TGTGCCAGCACCTTGGGGGGGTATGGAGGCTACACCTTC.